The 32 T cell receptor beta chains in this list originate from one sample, sequenced in a study of blood T cell repertoires in COVID-19. This table comes from immunoSEQ multiplex PCR, and its TCRdb copy is limited to in-frame clones, with some not included. The sample lists some 670,000 clones; around 89% were seen once. Material for sequencing was peripheral blood. The receptor source for this set is a woman aged 18-30 years with acute or convalescent COVID-19.

The chain uses TRBV11-2 and TRBJ2-3, with TRBD2 matching over 9 bases. The germline V gene encodes CDR1 SGHAT and CDR2 FQNNGV. V shed 5 bases and J 4 bases; nucleotides not matched to a gene: 4. This CDR3 spans 14 amino acids. CDR3 nucleotides: TGTGCCAGCAGCCGGACTAGCGCACCAGATACGCAGTATTTT. It translates to CASSRTSAPDTQYF. The complete variable domain, with remaining parts taken from reference TRBV11-2 and TRBJ2-3, reads EAGVAQSPRYKIIEKRQSVAFWCNPISGHATLYWYQQILGQGPKLLIQFQNNGVVDDSQLPKDRFSAERLKGVDSTLKIQPAKLEDSAVYLCASSRTSAPDTQYFGPGTRLTVL.

The V call is TRBV11-1, the J call TRBJ1-2; unclear D gene. The germline gives CDR1 SGHAT, CDR2 FQDESV (reference sequence). V lost 3 bases, J lost 4 bases, and 9 bases lay in between. The CDR3 totals 13 residues. The CDR3 coding sequence is TGTGCCAGCAGCTTGAGAGGTACCTATGGCTACACCTTC. Protein product: CASSLRGTYGYTF.

The chain joins TRBV15 to TRBJ2-7; 8 bases line up with TRBD1. The CDR3 loop spans 14 amino acids. Per germline, CDR1 LNHNV and CDR2 YYDKDF (reference sequence). Trimming took 0 bases from V and 2 from J; bases not matched to a gene: 0. CDR3 residues: CATSRETGAYEQYF. Written as DNA, the CDR3 is TGTGCCACCAGCAGAGAGACAGGGGCCTACGAGCAGTACTTC.

The genes are TRBV14 and TRBJ1-6; the match to TRBD1 covers 10 bases. Germline CDR1 reads SGHDN; CDR2 reads FVKESK. CDR3 size: 14 residues. V was clipped by 4 bases and J by 10 bases; unmatched bases: 4. CDR3: CASSLRDRGSPLHF. Here the CDR3 DNA reads TGTGCCAGCAGCCTCCGGGACAGGGGATCACCCCTCCACTTT.

CDR3 in amino acids: CASSNRRGTDTDTQYF. The CDR3 DNA follows: TGTGCCAGCAGCAACCGGCGGGGGACCGACACAGATACGCAGTATTTT. This chain connects TRBV7-2 to TRBJ2-3; 7 nucleotides align to TRBD2. This CDR3 region has 16 residues. With V trimmed by 5 bases and J by 2 bases, 10 bases remained unmatched. Germline CDR1 reads SGHTA; CDR2 reads FQGNSA.

The CDR3 sequence is CASSTNRGPNTEAFF. CDR3 DNA sequence: TGTGCCAGCAGTACCAACAGGGGACCGAACACTGAAGCTTTCTTT. V gene TRBV2 combines with J gene TRBJ1-1, with 7 bases lining up with TRBD1. V shed 5 bases and J 1 base; nucleotides not matched to a gene: 7. The V gene's germline CDR1 is SNHLY and CDR2 FYNNEI. CDR3 length: 15 amino acids.

The V gene is TRBV12-3 or TRBV12-4, the J gene TRBJ2-2; D not certain. The CDR3 loop spans 12 amino acids. Between the trimmed V and J ends, which lost 6 bases and 7 bases, there was a span of 9 bases. The CDR3 reads CASSLVVGELFF. CDR3 nucleotide sequence: TGTGCCAGCAGCCTCGTAGTCGGGGAGCTGTTTTTT.

This chain joins TRBV5-6 and TRBJ1-3; 8 bases are a match to TRBD1. Germline CDR1 SGHDT, CDR2 YYEEEE. The CDR3 consists of 15 residues. Germline trimming cut 4 bases from V and 4 bases from J; bases unmatched to any gene: 7. The DNA of the CDR3 is TGTGCCAGCAGCCGTCACAGGGGGTCCGGAAACACCATATATTTT. This codes for CASSRHRGSGNTIYF.

The gene calls are TRBV7-8 and TRBJ2-1; 10 bases match TRBD1. The CDR3 spans 16 residues. Germline lookup yields CDR1 SGHVS and CDR2 FQNEAQ. After removal of 0 bases from V and 6 bases from J, the junction contained 5 bases not matched to a gene. The chain's CDR3 is CASSLADRGLSNEQFF. CDR3 nucleotide sequence: TGTGCCAGCAGCTTAGCGGACAGGGGGTTGAGCAATGAGCAGTTCTTC. Full variable domain (rest looked up from reference TRBV7-8 and TRBJ2-1): GAGVSQSPRYKVAKRGQDVALRCDPISGHVSLFWYQQALGQGPEFLTYFQNEAQLDKSGLPSDRFFAERPEGSVSTLKIQRTQQEDSAVYLCASSLADRGLSNEQFFGPGTRLTVL.

This clone came up once. The chain combines TRBV4-1 with TRBJ1-3; TRBD1 aligns across 7 bases. Trimming at V came to 0 bases and at J to 0 bases, leaving 5 bases not matched to a gene. Germline V gives CDR1 MGHRA, CDR2 YSYEKL. CDR3 length: 17 amino acids. The CDR3 here is CASSQEAGGHSGNTIYF. In DNA, the CDR3 is TGCGCCAGCAGCCAAGAGGCAGGGGGTCACTCTGGAAACACCATATATTTT.

J is TRBJ1-5 and V is TRBV6-6, with D perhaps matching TRBD1 (6 bases). CDR3 size: 16 residues. Trimming stripped 5 bases from V and 1 base from J, with 15 bases between. Germline values: CDR1 MNHNY, CDR2 SVGAGI (reference sequence). The CDR3 sequence: CASSRGGAGSNQPQHF. In DNA, the CDR3 is TGTGCCAGCAGTAGGGGGGGCGCGGGGAGCAATCAGCCCCAGCATTTT.

The V call is TRBV10-3, the J call TRBJ1-4; a possible D gene is TRBD1 (6 bases). The CDR3 has 13 amino acids. Germline CDR1 reads ENHRY; CDR2 reads SYGVKD. The V end lost 10 bases, the J end lost 1 base, and 10 bases lay between the germline ends. The CDR3 region has the DNA TGTGCCACCACAGGGAAAACTAATGAAAAACTGTTTTTT. It codes for CATTGKTNEKLFF.

CDR3 in amino acids: CASSLATVPGETQYF. The CDR3 region has the DNA TGCGCCAGCAGCTTGGCTACAGTCCCGGGGGAGACCCAGTACTTC. The rearrangement uses TRBV5-1 and TRBJ2-5; D might be TRBD2 (5 bases). Germline loops: CDR1 SGHRS, CDR2 YFSETQ. This CDR3 region has 15 residues. The V gene lost 0 bases and the J gene lost 5 bases, with 14 bases spanning the gap.

The chain combines TRBV27 with TRBJ1-2; D perhaps matches TRBD1 (5 bases). This CDR3 comprises 15 residues. Between the trimmed V and J ends, which lost 4 bases and 4 bases, there was a span of 16 bases. Germline V lookup: CDR1 MNHEY, CDR2 SMNVEV (reference sequence). CDR3 sequence (DNA): TGTGCCAGCAGTTCCCGCCGAGACAGTAGCTATGGCTACACCTTC. Amino acids: CASSSRRDSSYGYTF.

The chain links TRBV4-3 to TRBJ1-6; TRBD1 matches at 10 bases. Germline CDR1 LGHNA, CDR2 YSLEER. The trim removed 6 bases at V and 4 bases at J, leaving 3 bases unmatched. There are 15 residues in the CDR3. In nucleotides, the CDR3 is TGCGCCAGCAGAACGGACAGGGGGTATAATTCACCCCTCCACTTT. This translates into CASRTDRGYNSPLHF.

V and J are TRBV19 and TRBJ2-3; weak D call: TRBD1 (5 bases). The germline CDR1 and CDR2 sequences are LNHDA and SQIVND (reference sequence). The CDR3 runs 17 residues. Trimming cost V 1 base and J 2 bases, with 16 bases left between them. CDR3 loop: CASSIGQGRSHTDTQYF. The CDR3 coding sequence is TGTGCCAGTAGTATAGGGCAGGGTAGGTCCCACACAGATACGCAGTATTTT.

V and J are TRBV19 and TRBJ1-1; D gene unclear. With 1 base removed from V and 6 bases from J, the gap between germline ends came to 15 bases. CDR3 size: 15 residues. Germline CDR1 LNHDA, CDR2 SQIVND (reference sequence). CDR3 nucleotides: TGTGCCAGTAGTATAGGCGGCAGGCGGGTGTCTGAAGCTTTCTTT. Amino acid sequence: CASSIGGRRVSEAFF.

This clone was seen only once. The V and J genes are TRBV13 and TRBJ2-7; TRBD2 agrees at 12 bases. V was clipped by 1 base and J by 7 bases; unmatched bases: 8. This CDR3 has 16 amino acids. CDR1 and CDR2 (germline): PRHDT, FYEKMQ (reference sequence). CDR3 residues: CASSLEASGGVREQYF. CDR3 sequence (DNA): TGTGCCAGCAGCTTAGAGGCTAGCGGGGGGGTTAGAGAGCAGTACTTC.

This clone was seen only once. The chain joins TRBV6-6 to TRBJ1-1; the D is unclear. Germline V gene data show CDR1 as MNHNY and CDR2 as SVGAGI (reference sequence). This CDR3 has 15 amino acids. With 2 bases removed from V and 1 base from J, the gap between germline ends came to 11 bases. The CDR3 DNA is TGTGCCAGCAGTTACGGCGACTTGAGGAACACTGAAGCTTTCTTT. Residues: CASSYGDLRNTEAFF.

This chain uses TRBV27 with TRBJ2-1; tentative D call: TRBD2 (7 bases). The CDR3 runs 16 residues. Germline V gives CDR1 MNHEY, CDR2 SMNVEV (reference sequence). V was trimmed by 5 bases and J by 2 bases, leaving 16 bases between them. The CDR3 nucleotides read TGTGCCAGCAGTCACGAGGGGGGGTTCGCCTACAATGAGCAGTTCTTC. It translates to CASSHEGGFAYNEQFF.

V and J are TRBV7-3 and TRBJ2-2; D is unclear. Trimming shortened V by 5 bases and J by 1 base, and 8 bases separated the two germline ends. Germline V gene sequence: CDR1 SGHTA, CDR2 FQGTGA. The length of the CDR3 is 14 residues. CDR3 loop: CASSRVQNTGELFF. CDR3 DNA: TGTGCCAGCAGCCGGGTCCAGAACACCGGGGAGCTGTTTTTT.

The chain joins TRBV24-1 to TRBJ2-3; 9 positions agree with TRBD1. The V and J ends lost 2 bases and 0 bases, in that order; junction bases with no gene match: 17. This CDR3 has 21 amino acids. Germline CDR1 is KGHDR and CDR2 is SFDVKD. The CDR3 DNA is TGTGCCACCAGTGATTCACACGGGACAGGGAGGTTAGCCTTCAGCACAGATACGCAGTATTTT. Translating it yields CATSDSHGTGRLAFSTDTQYF.

Remarks on this clone: An end of the junction does not agree with germline; a read error may underlie this. The chain recombines TRBV9 with TRBJ1-2; 11 bases map to TRBD1. Germline values: CDR1 SGDLS, CDR2 YYNGEE. This CDR3 has 13 residues. The CDR3 is CASSVDGQGAKSF. CDR3 sequence (DNA): TGTGCCAGCAGCGTAGATGGACAGGGGGCGAAATCTTTC.

The genes are TRBV4-1 and TRBJ2-1; the match to TRBD2 covers 10 bases. This CDR3 contains 14 residues. Trimming took 4 bases from V and 7 from J; bases not matched to a gene: 4. Germline-derived CDR1 and CDR2 are MGHRA and YSYEKL. The CDR3 reads CASSRLAGVNEQFF. CDR3 nucleotides: TGCGCCAGCAGCCGCCTAGCGGGGGTAAATGAGCAGTTCTTC.

This clone was counted once. The chain combines TRBV6-2 or TRBV6-3 with TRBJ1-5, with no clear D. The V and J ends lost 2 bases and 7 bases respectively, with 9 bases between them. There are 13 residues in the CDR3. The V gene's germline CDR1 is MNHEY and CDR2 SVGEGT. The CDR3 DNA reads TGTGCCAGCAGTTACAGTCTACAGCAGCCCCAGCATTTT. It translates to CASSYSLQQPQHF.

The chain links TRBV21-1 to TRBJ1-1; the table calls TRBD1, which could not be checked here. TRBV21-1 corresponds to a pseudogene. The CDR3 is 14 amino acids. CDR3 region: CAGSNPGQDTEAFF. In DNA form, the CDR3 reads TGTGCCGGCAGCAACCCGGGACAGGACACTGAAGCTTTCTTT.

The chain couples TRBV12-3 or TRBV12-4 to TRBJ1-1; the D is unclear. V lost 6 bases, J lost 1 base, and 9 bases lay in between. This CDR3 contains 13 residues. The CDR3: CASSSRENTEAFF. For the CDR3, the DNA is TGTGCCAGCAGCTCGCGGGAGAACACTGAAGCTTTCTTT.

The chain employs TRBV4-3 and TRBJ2-2; maybe TRBD2 (5 bases). Germline loops: CDR1 LGHNA, CDR2 YSLEER. The CDR3 totals 13 residues. V was trimmed by 1 base and J by 5 bases, leaving 5 bases between them. The CDR3 DNA follows: TGCGCCAGCAGCCAAGGGAGGACCGGGGAGCTGTTTTTT. It translates to CASSQGRTGELFF.

V gene TRBV2 combines with J gene TRBJ1-6; D is uncertain. The CDR3 contains 14 residues. The germline V gene has CDR1 SNHLY and CDR2 FYNNEI. Trimming stripped 8 bases from V and 5 bases from J, with 13 bases between. This chain's CDR3 is CASRVSPNNSPLHF. In nucleotides, the CDR3 is TGTGCCAGCCGCGTATCCCCGAATAATTCACCCCTCCACTTT.

The gene calls are TRBV10-3 and TRBJ1-1; TRBD1 is a possible D gene (5 bases). The V end was cut by 8 bases, the J end by 4 bases, with 14 bases between. There are 13 residues in the CDR3. Germline V gene lookup returns CDR1 ENHRY and CDR2 SYGVKD. The CDR3 coding sequence is TGTGCCATCGGGACTCCCGACGGCACTGAAGCTTTCTTT. Translated, it gives CAIGTPDGTEAFF.

This clone came up once. The chain links TRBV2 to TRBJ1-2, with TRBD1 matching over 9 bases. CDR1 is SNHLY, CDR2 FYNNEI, per germline. The CDR3 loop spans 16 amino acids. V lost 4 bases and J lost 5; bases outside the gene matches: 11. The CDR3 nucleotides are TGTGCCAGCAGTGGAGGGACAGGGCTTCCCTGGTATGGCTACACCTTC. Its translation is CASSGGTGLPWYGYTF. Full variable domain (rest looked up from reference TRBV2 and TRBJ1-2): EPEVTQTPSHQVTQMGQEVILRCVPISNHLYFYWYRQILGQKVEFLVSFYNNEISEKSEIFDDQFSVERPDGSNFTLKIRSTKLEDSAMYFCASSGGTGLPWYGYTFGSGTRLTVV.

The genes are TRBV5-3 and TRBJ1-6; tentatively, D is TRBD1 (5 bases). TRBV5-3 is classed as an ORF, of uncertain function. Trimming cost V 0 bases and J 7 bases, with 14 bases left between them. The CDR3 has 16 amino acids. The CDR3 DNA reads as TGTGCCAGAAGCTTGGTGCGGGGCCAAGCCAATTCACCCCTCCACTTT. It encodes CARSLVRGQANSPLHF.